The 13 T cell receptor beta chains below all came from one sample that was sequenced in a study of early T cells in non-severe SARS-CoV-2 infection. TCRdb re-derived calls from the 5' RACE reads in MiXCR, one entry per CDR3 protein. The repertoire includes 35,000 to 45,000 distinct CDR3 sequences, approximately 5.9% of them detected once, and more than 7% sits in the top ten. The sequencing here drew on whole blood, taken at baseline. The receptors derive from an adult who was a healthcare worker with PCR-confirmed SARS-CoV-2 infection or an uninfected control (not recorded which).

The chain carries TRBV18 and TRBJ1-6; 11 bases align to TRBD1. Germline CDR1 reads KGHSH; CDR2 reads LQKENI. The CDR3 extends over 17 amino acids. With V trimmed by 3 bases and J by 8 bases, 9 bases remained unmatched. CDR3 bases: TGTGCCAGCTCACCCCGCCGGACAGGGGGCGAGGATTCACCCCTCCACTTT. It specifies CASSPRRTGGEDSPLHF. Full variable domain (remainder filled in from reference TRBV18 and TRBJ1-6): NAGVMQNPRHLVRRRGQEARLRCSPMKGHSHVYWYRQLPEEGLKFMVYLQKENIIDESGMPKERFSAEFPKEGPSILRIQQVVRGDSAAYFCASSPRRTGGEDSPLHFGNGTRLTVT.

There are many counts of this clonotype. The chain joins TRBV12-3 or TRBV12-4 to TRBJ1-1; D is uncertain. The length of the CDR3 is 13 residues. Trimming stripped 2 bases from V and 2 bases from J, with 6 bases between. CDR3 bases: TGTGCCAGCAGTTTACAGGTAAACACTGAAGCTTTCTTT. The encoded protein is CASSLQVNTEAFF.

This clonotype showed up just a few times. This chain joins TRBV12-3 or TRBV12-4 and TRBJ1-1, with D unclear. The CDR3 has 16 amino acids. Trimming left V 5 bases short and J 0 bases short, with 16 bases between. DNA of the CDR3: TGTGCCAGCAGTCCCCAGGAACGGACGATGAACACTGAAGCTTTCTTT. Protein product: CASSPQERTMNTEAFF.

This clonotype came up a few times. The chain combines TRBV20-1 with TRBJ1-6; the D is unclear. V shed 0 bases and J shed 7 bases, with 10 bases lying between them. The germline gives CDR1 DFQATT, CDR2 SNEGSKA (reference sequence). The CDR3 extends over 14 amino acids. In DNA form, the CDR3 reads TGCAGTGCTAGAGAACCCCTACCAAATTCACCCCTCCACTTT. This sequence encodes CSAREPLPNSPLHF.

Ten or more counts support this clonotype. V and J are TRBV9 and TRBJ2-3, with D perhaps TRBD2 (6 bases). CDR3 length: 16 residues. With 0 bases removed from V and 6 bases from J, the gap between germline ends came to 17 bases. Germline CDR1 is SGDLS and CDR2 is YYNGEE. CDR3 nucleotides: TGTGCCAGCAGCGTAGAGTGGGGGGAAGGTTGGGATACGCAGTATTTT. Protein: CASSVEWGEGWDTQYF.

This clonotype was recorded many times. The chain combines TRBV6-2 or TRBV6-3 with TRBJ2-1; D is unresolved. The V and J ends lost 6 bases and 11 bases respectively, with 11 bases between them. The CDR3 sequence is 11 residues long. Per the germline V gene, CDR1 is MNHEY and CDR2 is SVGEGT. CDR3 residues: CASSDSVQQFF. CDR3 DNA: TGTGCCAGCAGCGACTCTGTGCAGCAGTTCTTC.

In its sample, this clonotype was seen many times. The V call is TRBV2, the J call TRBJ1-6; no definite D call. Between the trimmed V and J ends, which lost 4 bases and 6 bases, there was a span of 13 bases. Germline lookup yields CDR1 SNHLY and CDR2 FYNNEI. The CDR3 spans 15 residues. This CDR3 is CASSVTDPLNSPLHF. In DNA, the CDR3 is TGTGCCAGCAGTGTGACCGACCCCCTTAATTCACCCCTCCACTTT.

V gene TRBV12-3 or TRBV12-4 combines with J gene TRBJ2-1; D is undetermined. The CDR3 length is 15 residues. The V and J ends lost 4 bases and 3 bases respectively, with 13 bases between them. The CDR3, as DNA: TGTGCCAGCAGTTCCCTGGGTATACTCTACAATGAGCAGTTCTTC. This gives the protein CASSSLGILYNEQFF.

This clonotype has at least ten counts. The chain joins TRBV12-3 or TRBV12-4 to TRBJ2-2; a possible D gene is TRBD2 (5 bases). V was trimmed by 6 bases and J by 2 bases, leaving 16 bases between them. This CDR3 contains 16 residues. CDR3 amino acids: CASSPIERLNTGELFF. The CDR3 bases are TGTGCCAGCAGCCCCATCGAGCGGCTTAACACCGGGGAGCTGTTTTTT.

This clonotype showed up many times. The CDR3 DNA sequence: TGTGCCAGCAGTTTAGCGGGACAGGGCAGCTATGGCTACACCTTC. Translating gives CASSLAGQGSYGYTF. This chain joins TRBV28 and TRBJ1-2, with 9 bases aligning to TRBD1. J lost 4 bases, V lost 2 bases, and 5 bases had no gene match. There are 15 residues in the CDR3. Germline V gene data show CDR1 as MDHEN and CDR2 as SYDVKM.

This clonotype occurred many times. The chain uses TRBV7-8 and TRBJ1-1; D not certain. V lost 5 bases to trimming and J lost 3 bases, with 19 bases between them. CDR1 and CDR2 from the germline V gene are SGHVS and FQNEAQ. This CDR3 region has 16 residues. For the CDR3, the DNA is TGTGCCAGCAGCCCGTCAGGAGGTCGTCTGGACACTGAAGCTTTCTTT. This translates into CASSPSGGRLDTEAFF. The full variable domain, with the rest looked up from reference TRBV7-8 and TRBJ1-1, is GAGVSQSPRYKVAKRGQDVALRCDPISGHVSLFWYQQALGQGPEFLTYFQNEAQLDKSGLPSDRFFAERPEGSVSTLKIQRTQQEDSAVYLCASSPSGGRLDTEAFFGQGTRLTVV.

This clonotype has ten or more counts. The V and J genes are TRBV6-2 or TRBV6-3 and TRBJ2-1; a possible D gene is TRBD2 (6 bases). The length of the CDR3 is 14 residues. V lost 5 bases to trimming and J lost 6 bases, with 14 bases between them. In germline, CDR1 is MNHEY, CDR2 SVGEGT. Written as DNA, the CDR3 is TGTGCCAGCAGTGGGGACCCGGGGGTCAATGAGCAGTTCTTC. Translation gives CASSGDPGVNEQFF.

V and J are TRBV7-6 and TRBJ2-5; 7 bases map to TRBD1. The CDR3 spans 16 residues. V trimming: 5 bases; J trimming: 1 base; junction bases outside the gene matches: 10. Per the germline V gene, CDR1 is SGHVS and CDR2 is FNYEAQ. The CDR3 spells CASSRTGTAAQETQYF. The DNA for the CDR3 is TGTGCCAGCAGCCGGACCGGGACAGCAGCCCAAGAGACCCAGTACTTC. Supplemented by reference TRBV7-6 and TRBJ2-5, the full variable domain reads GAGVSQSPRYKVTKRGQDVALRCDPISGHVSLYWYRQALGQGPEFLTYFNYEAQQDKSGLPNDRFSAERPEGSISTLTIQRTEQRDSAMYRCASSRTGTAAQETQYFGPGTRLLVL.